This T cell receptor beta chain was identified during a study of blood T cells in healthy people across ages. CDR1 is DFQATT and CDR2 is SNEGSKA in the germline V gene (reference sequence). This CDR3 contains 16 residues. With V trimmed by 0 bases and J by 3 bases, 6 bases remained unmatched. A J-beta primer mix and a sample-barcoded 5' primer were used in a second PCR of about 7 to 11 cycles. TCRdb re-derived calls from the 5' RACE reads in MiXCR, one entry per CDR3 protein. The table has 710,000 or so distinct CDR3 sequences, 20% to 25% seen once; the top ten hold around 22%. The sequenced sample consisted of blood. This chain joins TRBV20-1 and TRBJ2-2; 8 bases agree with TRBD1. The sequence came from a man aged 70-80 years in good health. The CDR3 DNA reads TGCAGTGCTAGAGATTTTCGACAGGGGCACACCGGGGAGCTGTTTTTT. This gives the protein CSARDFRQGHTGELFF.